These T cell receptor beta chains were read from a single sample in a study of shared clonotypes between healthy human individuals. Data came from immunoSEQ multiplex PCR; TCRdb stores just in-frame clones and leaves some out. The profile shows nearly 1 million clones, about three quarters of them singletons. The sequenced material came from memory CD4+ T cells sorted from blood. The receptor source for this set is a man aged 18 to 30 in good health. The CDR3 runs from the conserved cysteine through the conserved F or W. The order of the fields is clone size, J gene, V gene, D gene, CDR3 protein, CDR3 DNA. A D gene is named only where the DNA matches it firmly. Some rows mark clone size as missing; the rest say once, few, many or name a class of expanded clone.

size: NA; J: TRBJ1-5; V: TRBV5-8; D: TRBD1; CDR3: CASSWGQGSQPQHF; DNA: TGTGCCAGCAGCTGGGGACAGGGTTCTCAGCCCCAGCATTTT
size: NA; J: TRBJ2-2; V: TRBV30; D: NA; CDR3: CAYQSTGELFF; DNA: TGTGCTTACCAGAGCACCGGGGAGCTGTTTTTT
size: NA; J: TRBJ2-5; V: TRBV4-1; D: NA; CDR3: CASSQGQGWGSKETQYF; DNA: TGCGCCAGCAGCCAAGGGCAAGGTTGGGGATCCAAAGAGACCCAGTACTTC
size: NA; J: TRBJ2-6; V: TRBV27; D: TRBD1; CDR3: CASRFGTGGSGANVLTF; DNA: TGTGCCAGCAGATTCGGGACAGGGGGCTCTGGGGCCAACGTCCTGACTTTC
size: NA; J: TRBJ1-4; V: TRBV7-2; D: NA; CDR3: CASSPGQATNEKLFF; DNA: TGTGCCAGCAGCCCAGGGCAGGCAACTAATGAAAAACTGTTTTTT
size: NA; J: TRBJ2-1; V: TRBV28; D: NA; CDR3: CASAGSSYNEQFF; DNA: TGTGCCAGCGCGGGGAGCTCCTACAATGAGCAGTTCTTC
size: NA; J: TRBJ2-3; V: TRBV5-1; D: TRBD2; CDR3: CASSTRPGTSGDTQYF; DNA: TGCGCCAGCAGCACCCGTCCCGGGACTAGCGGCGATACGCAGTATTTT
size: many; J: TRBJ2-5; V: TRBV7-2; D: TRBD1; CDR3: CASSIGTGTQYF; DNA: TGTGCCAGCAGCATCGGGACAGGGACCCAGTACTTC
size: once; J: TRBJ2-7; V: TRBV16; D: NA; CDR3: CASSQSIVAYEQYF; DNA: TGTGCCAGCAGCCAATCCATCGTTGCCTACGAGCAGTACTTC
size: NA; J: TRBJ2-2; V: TRBV5-1; D: TRBD2; CDR3: CASSPMAGGPSGELFF; DNA: TGCGCCAGCAGCCCTATGGCGGGGGGGCCGAGCGGGGAGCTGTTTTTT
size: NA; J: TRBJ1-6; V: TRBV7-2; D: TRBD1; CDR3: CASSSQGESPLHF; DNA: TGTGCCAGCAGCTCCCAGGGGGAGTCACCCCTCCACTTT
size: few; J: TRBJ2-4; V: TRBV9; D: NA; CDR3: CASSSGQLAKNIQYF; DNA: TGTGCCAGCAGCTCAGGACAGCTAGCCAAAAACATTCAGTACTTC
size: NA; J: TRBJ2-5; V: TRBV5-1; D: NA; CDR3: CASSSQGSNQETQYF; DNA: TGCGCCAGCAGCTCGCAGGGAAGTAATCAAGAGACCCAGTACTTC
size: NA; J: TRBJ1-2; V: TRBV6-5; D: NA; CDR3: CASSPGGGGYTF; DNA: TGTGCCAGCAGTCCCGGGGGGGGCGGCTACACCTTC
size: NA; J: TRBJ2-5; V: TRBV28; D: NA; CDR3: CASSFTETQYF; DNA: TGTGCCAGCAGTTTCACGGAGACCCAGTACTTC
size: once; J: TRBJ1-1; V: TRBV27; D: NA; CDR3: CASSRWNTEAFF; DNA: TGTGCCAGCAGTCGGTGGAACACTGAAGCTTTCTTT
size: NA; J: TRBJ2-6; V: TRBV4-1; D: NA; CDR3: CASSQGNTGADVLTF; DNA: TGCGCCAGCAGCCAAGGAAACACTGGGGCCGACGTCCTGACTTTC
size: once; J: TRBJ2-7; V: TRBV7-9; D: NA; CDR3: CASRSSLSYEQYF; DNA: TGTGCCAGCAGATCCAGCCTATCCTACGAGCAGTACTTC
size: NA; J: TRBJ2-2; V: TRBV7-2; D: NA; CDR3: CASSLRSRGTGELFF; DNA: TGTGCCAGCAGCCTCCGATCCCGGGGGACCGGGGAGCTGTTTTTT
size: NA; J: TRBJ2-3; V: TRBV7-2; D: TRBD2; CDR3: CASSFREGGDTQYF; DNA: TGTGCCAGCAGCTTTCGGGAGGGTGGAGATACGCAGTATTTT
size: NA; J: TRBJ1-5; V: TRBV29-1; D: TRBD1; CDR3: CSVGGTGVGQPQHF; DNA: TGCAGCGTTGGCGGGACAGGGGTCGGTCAGCCCCAGCATTTT
size: NA; J: TRBJ1-2; V: TRBV28; D: NA; CDR3: CASRANRANYGYTF; DNA: TGTGCCAGCAGGGCGAACAGGGCTAACTATGGCTACACCTTC
size: NA; J: TRBJ2-4; V: TRBV11-1; D: TRBD1; CDR3: CASSRRQGAKYIQYF; DNA: TGTGCCAGCAGCCGAAGACAGGGGGCAAAATACATTCAGTACTTC
size: NA; J: TRBJ2-2; V: TRBV18; D: NA; CDR3: CASSRSQDTGELFF; DNA: TGTGCCAGCTCCCGATCGCAGGACACCGGGGAGCTGTTTTTT
size: NA; J: TRBJ2-3; V: TRBV5-1; D: NA; CDR3: CASSLGLAWTDTQYF; DNA: TGCGCCAGCAGCTTGGGTTTAGCGTGGACAGATACGCAGTATTTT
size: NA; J: TRBJ1-4; V: TRBV7-9; D: NA; CDR3: CASSLREIEKLFF; DNA: TGTGCCAGCAGCTTGCGGGAGATCGAAAAACTGTTTTTT
size: NA; J: TRBJ1-3; V: TRBV5-1; D: TRBD1; CDR3: CASSSQGASGNTIYF; DNA: TGCGCCAGCAGCTCACAGGGGGCGAGTGGAAACACCATATATTTT
size: NA; J: TRBJ1-6; V: TRBV6-5; D: NA; CDR3: CASSYSNSPLHF; DNA: TGTGCCAGCAGTTACTCTAATTCACCCCTCCACTTT
size: NA; J: TRBJ2-7; V: TRBV4-1; D: TRBD2; CDR3: CASSQDPGLLYEQYF; DNA: TGCGCCAGCAGCCAAGATCCGGGACTACTCTACGAGCAGTACTTC
size: NA; J: TRBJ2-2; V: TRBV21-1; D: NA; CDR3: CASPILRDTNTGELFF; DNA: TGTGCCAGCCCCATCCTCCGGGATACGAACACCGGGGAGCTGTTTTTT
size: NA; J: TRBJ1-2; V: TRBV5-1; D: TRBD1; CDR3: CASTGQGNGYTF; DNA: TGCGCCAGTACGGGACAGGGTAATGGCTACACCTTC
size: many; J: TRBJ2-4; V: TRBV6-1; D: TRBD1; CDR3: CASSGGQGIVGKNIQYF; DNA: TGTGCCAGCAGTGGAGGACAGGGGATCGTCGGCAAAAACATTCAGTACTTC
size: NA; J: TRBJ2-4; V: TRBV6-1; D: NA; CDR3: CASDSEAKNIQYF; DNA: TGTGCCAGCGATTCGGAGGCCAAAAACATTCAGTACTTC
size: NA; J: TRBJ2-7; V: TRBV5-1; D: TRBD1; CDR3: CASRATGGYEQYF; DNA: TGCGCCAGCAGGGCGACAGGGGGATACGAGCAGTACTTC
size: few; J: TRBJ2-5; V: TRBV7-9; D: NA; CDR3: CASSLLSYQETQYF; DNA: TGTGCCAGCAGCTTACTATCGTACCAAGAGACCCAGTACTTC
size: NA; J: TRBJ2-6; V: TRBV10-3; D: TRBD2; CDR3: CAISVAGLLGANVLTF; DNA: TGTGCCATCAGCGTAGCGGGGTTACTGGGGGCCAACGTCCTGACTTTC
size: NA; J: TRBJ2-1; V: TRBV11-2; D: TRBD2; CDR3: CASSSRTSGNEQFF; DNA: TGTGCCAGCAGCTCTAGGACTAGCGGGAATGAGCAGTTCTTC
size: NA; J: TRBJ1-6; V: TRBV6-1; D: NA; CDR3: CASSEAGRGNSPLHF; DNA: TGTGCCAGCAGTGAAGCAGGCAGGGGTAACTCACCCCTCCACTTT
size: NA; J: TRBJ2-1; V: TRBV6-6; D: TRBD2; CDR3: CASSSGLAGEQFF; DNA: TGTGCCAGCAGTTCGGGACTAGCGGGAGAGCAGTTCTTC
size: NA; J: TRBJ2-2; V: TRBV11-3; D: NA; CDR3: CASSARYTGELFF; DNA: TGTGCCAGCAGCGCCAGGTACACCGGGGAGCTGTTTTTT
size: NA; J: TRBJ2-2; V: TRBV5-4; D: NA; CDR3: CASSLRTPANTGELFF; DNA: TGTGCCAGCAGCTTGCGGACACCAGCGAACACCGGGGAGCTGTTTTTT
size: once; J: TRBJ2-2; V: TRBV5-1; D: TRBD2; CDR3: CASSFGLAGNTGELFF; DNA: TGCGCCAGCAGCTTTGGGCTAGCGGGTAACACCGGGGAGCTGTTTTTT
size: NA; J: TRBJ2-5; V: TRBV25-1; D: TRBD2; CDR3: CASSELGTSGKETQYF; DNA: TGTGCCAGCAGTGAATTGGGGACTAGCGGGAAAGAGACCCAGTACTTC
size: few; J: TRBJ2-5; V: TRBV9; D: NA; CDR3: CASSVAGRQETQYF; DNA: TGTGCCAGCAGCGTAGCAGGTCGTCAAGAGACCCAGTACTTC
size: NA; J: TRBJ2-2; V: TRBV29-1; D: NA; CDR3: CSVGDTGELFF; DNA: TGCAGCGTCGGAGATACCGGGGAGCTGTTTTTT
size: once; J: TRBJ1-4; V: TRBV28; D: NA; CDR3: CASRITGLGEKLFF; DNA: TGTGCCAGCAGGATTACAGGGTTGGGAGAAAAACTGTTTTTT
size: NA; J: TRBJ1-2; V: TRBV5-6; D: NA; CDR3: CASSWDLGPQQKGYTF; DNA: TGTGCCAGCAGCTGGGACCTGGGACCCCAACAAAAAGGCTACACCTTC
size: few; J: TRBJ1-4; V: TRBV30; D: NA; CDR3: CAWRETEKLFF; DNA: TGTGCCTGGAGGGAGACTGAAAAACTGTTTTTT
size: NA; J: TRBJ1-4; V: TRBV25-1; D: NA; CDR3: CASSASGFSNEKLFF; DNA: TGTGCCAGCAGTGCCTCAGGGTTTTCTAATGAAAAACTGTTTTTT